The clone carrying this TCR beta chain was picked up one time. The sample originates from a study of blood T cell repertoires in COVID-19. Across the whole study: Whether acute or convalescent, the COVID-19 samples came from the United States, Italy and Spain.

CDR3 length: 13 amino acids. Germline CDR1 and CDR2: GTSNPN and SVGIG (reference sequence). With 5 bases removed from V and 9 bases from J, the gap between germline ends came to 20 bases. Using immunoSEQ multiplex PCR, the repertoire was profiled, and TCRdb retains in-frame clones only, with some absent. The sample comprises around 230,000 clones, approximately 78% of which are singletons, and around 9% rests with the top ten. This clonotype was sampled from a man aged 35-49 years who had recovered from COVID-19. Sequencing used PBMCs or T cells enriched from blood (not recorded which). The V and J genes are TRBV30 and TRBJ2-7; the D gene is possibly TRBD2 (7 bases). CDR3 sequence (DNA): TGTGCCTGGGATGGGGGGGGCAAGTCGCCGCAGTACTTC. Translated: CAWDGGGKSPQYF.